Below, 27 T cell receptor beta chains from the same sample are listed, as sequenced in a study of T-cell memory formation after mild COVID-19. One entry per CDR3 protein results from TCRdb running MiXCR on the 5' RACE reads. Here the sample spans around 400,000 distinct CDR3 sequences, more than 20% being singletons. The specimen sequenced was PBMCs or a T cell subset sorted from them (not recorded which). The receptors were gathered from an adult woman who had mild COVID-19 (a few samples of this study predate the infection). Cell type and time point are not known.

This clonotype was counted only a few times. The gene calls are TRBV5-1 and TRBJ2-2; no reliable D call. The ends were cut back, 0 bases at V and 5 bases at J, with 11 bases in the middle. This CDR3 comprises 15 residues. CDR1 is SGHRS, CDR2 YFSETQ, per germline. CDR3 sequence reads: CASSLDGMVTGELFF. The CDR3 DNA reads as TGCGCCAGCAGCTTGGATGGGATGGTAACCGGGGAGCTGTTTTTT.

This clonotype was seen only a few times. This rearrangement joins TRBV7-6 to TRBJ2-2, with TRBD1 as a possible D gene (5 bases). Germline lookup yields CDR1 SGHVS and CDR2 FNYEAQ. The CDR3 is 15 residues long. V lost 0 bases and J 6 bases, leaving 11 bases between the germline ends. The CDR3 bases are TGTGCCAGCAGCTTAGCAGGGGAAGTGGCCGGGGAGCTGTTTTTT. It translates to CASSLAGEVAGELFF.

J is TRBJ2-7 and V is TRBV20-1, with 7 bases lining up with TRBD2. Germline CDR1 and CDR2: DFQATT and SNEGSKA (reference sequence). The J segment lost 2 bases and the V segment lost 0 bases, leaving 10 bases of the junction unmatched. The CDR3 spans 16 residues. For the CDR3, the DNA is TGCAGTGCTAGAGATCCGGCGGGGGACCGTACCTACGAGCAGTACTTC. Amino acid sequence: CSARDPAGDRTYEQYF.

This rearrangement joins TRBV5-3 to TRBJ2-7; no definite D call. TRBV5-3 is an ORF for which the function is uncertain. The CDR3 spans 13 residues. V shed 7 bases and J shed 2 bases, with 13 bases lying between them. The CDR3 DNA is TGTGCCAGAGCAGACGGAAGCCCCTACGAGCAGTACTTC. This gives the protein CARADGSPYEQYF.

The chain uses TRBV19 and TRBJ1-5; no definite D call. Trimming took off 4 bases at V and 0 bases at J, with 13 bases between the two ends. Per the germline V gene, CDR1 is LNHDA and CDR2 is SQIVND (reference sequence). The CDR3 totals 16 residues. In DNA form, the CDR3 reads TGTGCCAGTAGTACCCTCTGGGGAGCTAGCAATCAGCCCCAGCATTTT. Translating gives CASSTLWGASNQPQHF.

V and J are TRBV7-3 and TRBJ2-1, with a tentative D call TRBD2 (5 bases). The V gene lost 8 bases and the J gene lost 5 bases, with 13 bases spanning the gap. CDR3 length: 13 residues. Germline V gene lookup returns CDR1 SGHTA and CDR2 FQGTGA. The DNA of the CDR3 is TGTGCCAGCTCCGGAGGAAGAGACAATGAGCAGTTCTTC. Protein sequence: CASSGGRDNEQFF.

The V and J genes are TRBV2 and TRBJ1-1; no clear D. CDR1 and CDR2 (germline): SNHLY, FYNNEI. This CDR3 has 9 residues. The germline V and J ends were trimmed by 6 bases and 7 bases, with 3 bases remaining between them. CDR3 in DNA: TGTGCCAGCAGCCGTGAAGCTTTCTTT. Amino acid sequence: CASSREAFF.

The chain recombines TRBV20-1 with TRBJ2-7, with D tentatively TRBD2 (6 bases). Germline V gene lookup returns CDR1 DFQATT and CDR2 SNEGSKA (reference sequence). The germline V and J ends were trimmed by 3 bases and 0 bases, with 12 bases remaining between them. This CDR3 contains 14 residues. The CDR3 nucleotides are TGCAGTGCTAGCCCCCGGGACTTCTCCTACGAGCAGTACTTC. Translating gives CSASPRDFSYEQYF.

The sample holds many counts of this clonotype. The chain joins TRBV18 to TRBJ1-5; TRBD1 aligns across 8 bases. Trimming cost V 2 bases and J 2 bases; bases outside gene matches: 2. CDR1 and CDR2 (germline): KGHSH, LQKENI. This CDR3 is 15 amino acids long. In nucleotides, the CDR3 is TGTGCCAGCTCACCAGCGGACAGGGGCAATCAGCCCCAGCATTTT. Its translation is CASSPADRGNQPQHF. Using reference TRBV18 and TRBJ1-5 for the parts outside the CDR3, the full variable domain is NAGVMQNPRHLVRRRGQEARLRCSPMKGHSHVYWYRQLPEEGLKFMVYLQKENIIDESGMPKERFSAEFPKEGPSILRIQQVVRGDSAAYFCASSPADRGNQPQHFGDGTRLSIL.

This clonotype appeared once. J is TRBJ1-4 and V is TRBV9; D is undetermined. Trimming pared 2 bases from V and 4 bases from J, leaving 9 bases between. The CDR3 consists of 14 residues. Germline CDR1 is SGDLS and CDR2 is YYNGEE. The CDR3 sequence: CASSVGDFNEKLFF. The CDR3 region has the DNA TGTGCCAGCAGCGTTGGAGACTTTAATGAAAAACTGTTTTTT.

This clonotype came up a few times. The chain employs TRBV20-1 and TRBJ2-3; 8 nucleotides match TRBD2. The junction had 3 bases not matched to a gene; V was cut back by 4 bases and J by 0 bases. Germline assignment: CDR1 DFQATT and CDR2 SNEGSKA (reference sequence). The CDR3 runs 14 residues. CDR3 amino acids: CSANSGTSTDTQYF. The CDR3 DNA follows: TGCAGTGCTAATAGCGGGACTAGCACAGATACGCAGTATTTT.

V and J are TRBV27 and TRBJ2-7; D is ambiguous. Germline CDR1 and CDR2: MNHEY and SMNVEV (reference sequence). V lost 4 bases to trimming and J lost 9 bases, with 16 bases between them. The CDR3 is 13 residues long. CDR3 nucleotides: TGTGCCAGCAGTTCCCGCCCCAACCTCGGGCAGTACTTC. It codes for CASSSRPNLGQYF.

The chain couples TRBV7-3 to TRBJ2-1; D may be TRBD2 (5 bases). Germline V gene sequence: CDR1 SGHTA, CDR2 FQGTGA. The CDR3 is made up of 14 amino acids. Trimming stripped 0 bases from V and 10 bases from J, with 13 bases between. For the CDR3, the DNA is TGTGCCAGCAGCTTAACTTTGTCGGGGAGCGAGCAGTTCTTC. It codes for CASSLTLSGSEQFF.

There are a few counts of this clonotype. This chain joins TRBV29-1 and TRBJ2-3; 9 nucleotides align to TRBD2. This CDR3 is 13 amino acids long. Germline assignment: CDR1 SQVTM and CDR2 ANQGSEA. CDR3 sequence: CRVSGSGTDTQYF. The DNA for the CDR3 is TGCAGAGTTAGCGGGAGTGGCACAGATACGCAGTATTTT.

The sample holds a few counts of this clonotype. The rearrangement links TRBV29-1 to TRBJ1-1; possible D gene TRBD1, 5 bases. Trimming took 6 bases from V and 1 from J, leaving 12 bases between them. The CDR3 has 13 amino acids. The germline V gene encodes CDR1 SQVTM and CDR2 ANQGSEA. CDR3: CSVAAGQNTEAFF. The CDR3 bases are TGCAGCGTGGCTGCAGGACAGAACACTGAAGCTTTCTTT.

The rearrangement joins TRBV4-1 to TRBJ1-1; D possibly corresponds to TRBD1 (5 bases). V lost 0 bases to trimming and J lost 6 bases, with 35 bases between them. The CDR3 has 22 amino acids. From germline, CDR1 is MGHRA and CDR2 YSYEKL. This CDR3 reads CASSQDDPYKVGGAPREAEAFF. DNA for the CDR3: TGCGCCAGCAGCCAAGACGACCCTTACAAGGTTGGTGGGGCACCGCGAGAGGCTGAAGCTTTCTTT.

The V and J genes are TRBV7-9 and TRBJ1-6; D perhaps matches TRBD1 (5 bases). The ends were cut back, 3 bases at V and 7 bases at J, with 19 bases in the middle. This CDR3 comprises 17 residues. The V gene's germline CDR1 is SEHNR and CDR2 FQNEAQ (reference sequence). The CDR3, as DNA: TGTGCCAGCAGCTTCACCCCCGTTGGGGCGAACAATTCACCCCTCCACTTT. Amino acids: CASSFTPVGANNSPLHF. The full variable domain, with the rest looked up from reference TRBV7-9 and TRBJ1-6, is DTGVSQNPRHKITKRGQNVTFRCDPISEHNRLYWYRQTLGQGPEFLTYFQNEAQLEKSRLLSDRFSAERPKGSFSTLEIQRTEQGDSAMYLCASSFTPVGANNSPLHFGNGTRLTVT.

This clonotype showed up just a few times. J is TRBJ2-7 and V is TRBV7-8, with 10 bases identical to TRBD1. Per germline, CDR1 SGHVS and CDR2 FQNEAQ. CDR3 length: 16 residues. V trimming: 5 bases; J trimming: 5 bases; junction bases outside the gene matches: 12. This chain's CDR3 is CASSRTAGTGVHEQYF. Written as DNA, the CDR3 is TGTGCCAGCAGCCGGACCGCCGGGACAGGGGTCCACGAGCAGTACTTC.

V gene TRBV4-3 combines with J gene TRBJ2-3, with 8 bases lining up with TRBD2. This CDR3 is 16 amino acids long. V lost 0 bases and J lost 4; bases outside the gene matches: 6. The germline CDR1 and CDR2 sequences are LGHNA and YSLEER. In nucleotides, the CDR3 is TGCGCCAGCAGCCAAGATACTAGCGGAGGGGCAGATACGCAGTATTTT. Protein product: CASSQDTSGGADTQYF.

This clonotype was picked up a small number of times. The J gene is TRBJ2-1, the V gene TRBV7-9; 12 nucleotides align to TRBD2. The V and J ends lost 5 bases and 6 bases, in that order; junction bases with no gene match: 8. Germline V gene data show CDR1 as SEHNR and CDR2 as FQNEAQ (reference sequence). CDR3 size: 16 residues. The CDR3 protein is CASSPTSGRWVNEQFF. CDR3 nucleotide sequence: TGTGCCAGCAGCCCAACTAGCGGGAGGTGGGTCAATGAGCAGTTCTTC.

This clonotype was observed a handful of times. The chain links TRBV5-1 to TRBJ2-5; the D call may be TRBD1 or TRBD2 (5 bases each). Germline loops: CDR1 SGHRS, CDR2 YFSETQ. The CDR3 length is 13 residues. Trimming cost V 2 bases and J 3 bases, with 8 bases left between them. This CDR3 is CASSFGAEETQYF. The CDR3, as DNA: TGCGCCAGCAGCTTCGGGGCCGAAGAGACCCAGTACTTC.

The chain combines TRBV19 with TRBJ2-7; unclear D gene. Germline V CDR1 and CDR2: LNHDA, SQIVND (reference sequence). This CDR3 is built from 13 residues. V lost 0 bases, J lost 7 bases, and 10 bases lay in between. CDR3 nucleotide sequence: TGTGCCAGTAGTATAGACTACCCTGGGGAGCAGTACTTC. Translating it yields CASSIDYPGEQYF. The full variable domain, completed using reference TRBV19 and TRBJ2-7, is DGGITQSPKYLFRKEGQNVTLSCEQNLNHDAMYWYRQDPGQGLRLIYYSQIVNDFQKGDIAEGYSVSREKKESFPLTVTSAQKNPTAFYLCASSIDYPGEQYFGPGTRLTVT.

This clonotype appeared a few times. This rearrangement joins TRBV18 to TRBJ2-7, with a possible D match to TRBD2 (6 bases). The germline CDR1 and CDR2 sequences are KGHSH and LQKENI. V dropped 3 bases and J dropped 6 bases, with 18 bases sitting between them. The CDR3 consists of 15 residues. The CDR3 DNA reads as TGTGCCAGCTCACCGAGGGACTCCCGGGGAGGCGAGCAGTACTTC. Its protein product is CASSPRDSRGGEQYF.

The chain links TRBV9 to TRBJ1-2, with 7 positions matching TRBD1. Trimming at V came to 0 bases and at J to 7 bases, leaving 6 bases not matched to a gene. This CDR3 contains 14 residues. Germline lookup yields CDR1 SGDLS and CDR2 YYNGEE. CDR3 bases: TGTGCCAGCAGCGTAGACAGGGGCGCCTCTGGCTACACCTTC. The encoded protein is CASSVDRGASGYTF. Full variable domain (outside the CDR3, taken from reference TRBV9 and TRBJ1-2): DSGVTQTPKHLITATGQRVTLRCSPRSGDLSVYWYQQSLDQGLQFLIQYYNGEERAKGNILERFSAQQFPDLHSELNLSSLELGDSALYFCASSVDRGASGYTFGSGTRLTVV.

The rearrangement uses TRBV5-1 and TRBJ2-1, with TRBD2 identical over 7 bases. Trimming cost V 4 bases and J 2 bases; bases outside gene matches: 3. The germline gives CDR1 SGHRS, CDR2 YFSETQ. The CDR3 consists of 14 residues. CDR3: CASSLREAYNEQFF. The CDR3 DNA reads TGCGCCAGCAGCCTCCGGGAGGCCTACAATGAGCAGTTCTTC.

The CDR3, as DNA: TGTGCCAGCAGTCCCGAAGGGGGGGTCACTGAAGCTTTCTTT. This codes for CASSPEGGVTEAFF. This sequence joins TRBV6-6 and TRBJ1-1; perhaps TRBD1 as D (6 bases). This CDR3 is built from 14 residues. From germline, CDR1 is MNHNY and CDR2 SVGAGI (reference sequence). V was shortened by 5 bases and J by 4 bases, with 14 bases between the two germline ends.

Ten or more counts support this clonotype. The gene calls are TRBV20-1 and TRBJ2-7, with D unresolved. CDR1 and CDR2 from the germline V gene are DFQATT and SNEGSKA (reference sequence). The germline V and J ends were trimmed by 5 bases and 4 bases, with 12 bases remaining between them. The CDR3 has 12 amino acids. CDR3 sequence: CSAPWVGYEQYF. As DNA, the CDR3 is TGCAGTGCTCCCTGGGTTGGGTACGAGCAGTACTTC.